This T cell receptor beta chain is drawn from a study of control samples from healthy donors and cancer patients. Clones were read by immunoSEQ multiplex PCR, and TCRdb kept only the in-frame ones, dropping some. The table has over 100,000 clones, 80% to 95% seen once; the top ten hold less than 7%. Germline CDR1 reads MNHEY; CDR2 reads SMNVEV (reference sequence). The V and J ends lost 7 bases and 5 bases respectively, with 11 bases between them. The CDR3 sequence is 13 residues long. Material for sequencing was blood. The rearrangement joins TRBV27 to TRBJ1-4, with TRBD1 as a possible D gene (6 bases). This TCR came from a young man in good health. This CDR3 reads CASKGGPNEKLFF. In nucleotides, the CDR3 is TGTGCCAGCAAAGGGGGGCCAAATGAAAAACTGTTTTTT.